The 20 T cell receptor beta chains given below trace back to one sample, sequenced in a study of blood T cell repertoires in COVID-19. Some clones are missing from TCRdb's copy, which holds only in-frame ones; the method was immunoSEQ multiplex PCR. The profile shows roughly 180,000 clones, around 88% of them singletons. Sequenced: PBMCs or T cells enriched from blood (not recorded which). Source of these receptors: a woman in her fifties or sixties in a cohort exposed to, infected with or recovered from COVID-19 (not recorded which).

The CDR3 sequence: CARSFRQQITDTQYF. The CDR3 DNA sequence: TGTGCCAGAAGCTTTCGACAGCAAATAACAGATACGCAGTATTTT. The chain links TRBV5-3 to TRBJ2-3, with a weak D call TRBD1 (5 bases). TRBV5-3 is recorded as an ORF, its role being uncertain. Between the trimmed V and J ends, which lost 2 bases and 3 bases, there was a span of 13 bases. The CDR3 contains 15 residues.

J is TRBJ1-1 and V is TRBV7-2, with 10 bases aligning to TRBD1. The CDR3 runs to 14 residues. Per the germline V gene, CDR1 is SGHTA and CDR2 is FQGNSA. V lost 6 bases and J lost 4; bases outside the gene matches: 5. CDR3 protein: CASRPGQGGTEAFF. CDR3 in DNA: TGTGCCAGCAGACCCGGACAGGGGGGCACTGAAGCTTTCTTT.

This chain joins TRBV5-1 and TRBJ2-3; 7 positions match TRBD1. J lost 3 bases, V lost 1 base, and 5 bases had no gene match. The CDR3 totals 15 residues. Germline V lookup: CDR1 SGHRS, CDR2 YFSETQ. CDR3 amino acids: CASSLSTGETDTQYF. The CDR3 DNA reads TGCGCCAGCAGCTTGTCAACAGGGGAGACAGATACGCAGTATTTT.

This rearrangement joins TRBV2 to TRBJ1-6; no clear D gene. Germline V gene lookup returns CDR1 SNHLY and CDR2 FYNNEI. The V end was cut by 6 bases, the J end by 8 bases, with 5 bases between. This CDR3 region has 11 residues. The CDR3 DNA reads as TGTGCCAGCAGCCTTTATTCACCCCTCCACTTT. Protein: CASSLYSPLHF.

The genes are TRBV9 and TRBJ1-4, with unresolved D. This CDR3 contains 15 residues. The V gene's germline CDR1 is SGDLS and CDR2 YYNGEE. The V end was cut by 3 bases, the J end by 8 bases, with 17 bases between. CDR3 region: CASSATQTGIEKLFF. Here the CDR3 DNA reads TGTGCCAGCAGCGCAACACAGACGGGAATCGAAAAACTGTTTTTT.

The CDR3 spells CASSFPGRGSGYTF. The CDR3 nucleotides read TGTGCCAGCAGTTTTCCGGGCAGGGGGAGTGGCTACACCTTC. V usage is TRBV28 and J usage is TRBJ1-2, with 7 bases identical to TRBD1. This CDR3 comprises 14 residues. CDR1 is MDHEN, CDR2 SYDVKM, per germline. After removal of 3 bases from V and 7 bases from J, the junction contained 8 bases not matched to a gene.

This clone was seen repeatedly, ten times or more. The rearrangement joins TRBV11-3 to TRBJ1-1; TRBD1 matches 11 bases. V trimming: 3 bases; J trimming: 1 base; junction bases outside the gene matches: 1. CDR1 is SGHNT, CDR2 YENEEA, per germline. The CDR3 is made up of 15 amino acids. The CDR3 here is CASSFGTGGNTEAFF. DNA for the CDR3: TGTGCCAGCAGCTTTGGGACAGGGGGGAACACTGAAGCTTTCTTT.

The chain uses TRBV13 and TRBJ1-6; no definite D call. CDR3 length: 14 amino acids. V gave up 5 bases and J gave up 6 bases, with 11 bases separating them. The germline V gene encodes CDR1 PRHDT and CDR2 FYEKMQ (reference sequence). The DNA of the CDR3 is TGTGCCAGCAGCCCCCAGGTCCCTAATTCACCCCTCCACTTT. Translated, it gives CASSPQVPNSPLHF. The variable domain in full, with the rest retrieved from reference TRBV13 and TRBJ1-6, is AAGVIQSPRHLIKEKRETATLKCYPIPRHDTVYWYQQGPGQDPQFLISFYEKMQSDKGSIPDRFSAQQFSDYHSELNMSSLELGDSALYFCASSPQVPNSPLHFGNGTRLTVT.

The rearrangement uses TRBV24-1 and TRBJ1-2; TRBD1 matches 7 bases. The CDR3 is made up of 14 amino acids. V lost 2 bases and J lost 3; bases outside the gene matches: 2. Per the germline V gene, CDR1 is KGHDR and CDR2 is SFDVKD. This CDR3 is CATSDSTGYYGYTF. CDR3 bases: TGTGCCACCAGTGATTCGACAGGGTACTATGGCTACACCTTC.

The gene calls are TRBV9 and TRBJ2-3, with 7 bases identical to TRBD1. CDR1 and CDR2 (germline): SGDLS, YYNGEE. This CDR3 contains 15 residues. After removal of 0 bases from V and 5 bases from J, the junction contained 6 bases not matched to a gene. The CDR3: CASSVAGGLGDTQYF. CDR3 in DNA: TGTGCCAGCAGCGTAGCAGGGGGTTTAGGAGATACGCAGTATTTT.

The chain links TRBV1 to TRBJ1-1; TRBD1, the D gene given by the table, was not confirmed from the DNA. TRBV1 is given as a pseudogene. The CDR3 spans 18 residues. The CDR3 spells CTSSQREGGQGKNTEAFF. The CDR3 DNA reads as TGCACCAGCAGCCAGAGGGAGGGAGGACAGGGAAAAAACACTGAAGCTTTCTTT.

The rearrangement links TRBV7-9 to TRBJ1-4, with TRBD1 as a possible D gene (6 bases). The CDR3 sequence is 15 residues long. Trimming removed 4 bases from V and 4 bases from J, with 13 bases in between. Germline V gives CDR1 SEHNR, CDR2 FQNEAQ (reference sequence). CDR3 nucleotides: TGTGCCAGCAGCTCCAACAGGGATCATAATGAAAAACTGTTTTTT. Its protein is CASSSNRDHNEKLFF.

The chain combines TRBV18 with TRBJ2-5; D remains ambiguous. V dropped 6 bases and J dropped 2 bases, with 13 bases sitting between them. The CDR3 contains 14 residues. CDR1 KGHSH and CDR2 LQKENI come from the germline V gene. The chain's CDR3 is CASSLGRVQETQYF. Here the CDR3 DNA reads TGTGCCAGCTCCCTCGGCCGGGTTCAAGAGACCCAGTACTTC.

V gene TRBV15 combines with J gene TRBJ1-5; D remains ambiguous. This CDR3 has 15 residues. With 0 bases removed from V and 5 bases from J, the gap between germline ends came to 11 bases. Germline values: CDR1 LNHNV, CDR2 YYDKDF (reference sequence). CDR3 DNA sequence: TGTGCCACCAGCAGAGAGGGGAGATCGGATCAGCCCCAGCATTTT. Its protein product is CATSREGRSDQPQHF.

This chain joins TRBV6-5 and TRBJ1-2, with D perhaps matching TRBD1 (6 bases). V lost 4 bases to trimming and J lost 7 bases, with 13 bases between them. Per the germline V gene, CDR1 is MNHEY and CDR2 is SVGAGI. This CDR3 has 13 residues. CDR3 in DNA: TGTGCCAGCAGTTTTCGGGGGGCGAGTGGCTACACCTTC. This sequence encodes CASSFRGASGYTF.

By frequency in the sample, this clone is medium-sized (0.01 to 0.1%). V is TRBV6-4 and J is TRBJ2-3; the match to TRBD2 covers 13 bases. J gave up 6 bases and V 2 bases, and 2 bases lay outside the gene matches. Germline CDR1 MRHNA, CDR2 SNTAGT. This CDR3 contains 15 residues. Here the CDR3 reads CASSDTSGGADTQYF. CDR3 nucleotide sequence: TGTGCCAGCAGTGACACTAGCGGGGGGGCCGATACGCAGTATTTT.

This chain joins TRBV3-1 (or the pseudogene TRBV3-2) and TRBJ2-2, with 10 bases aligning to TRBD2. The length of the CDR3 is 16 residues. CDR1 and CDR2 (germline): LGHDT, YNNKEL (reference sequence). J was trimmed by 2 bases and V by 4 bases; bases with no gene match: 4. The CDR3 spells CASSLRLAGNTGELFF. The CDR3 region has the DNA TGTGCCAGCAGCCTTCGACTAGCGGGCAACACCGGGGAGCTGTTTTTT.

The chain uses TRBV12-3 or TRBV12-4 and TRBJ1-1; D remains unclear. The CDR3 has 11 amino acids. V dropped 2 bases and J dropped 8 bases, with 6 bases sitting between them. CDR3 bases: TGTGCCAGCAGTTTACAAGCCGAAGCTTTCTTT. Translating it yields CASSLQAEAFF.

The gene calls are TRBV7-2 and TRBJ2-5; TRBD2 matches at 7 bases. CDR1 and CDR2 (germline): SGHTA, FQGNSA. CDR3 length equals 16 residues. With V trimmed by 1 base and J by 0 bases, 5 bases remained unmatched. The CDR3 protein is CASSLGSSGNQETQYF. The CDR3 region has the DNA TGTGCCAGCAGCTTAGGGTCTAGCGGTAACCAAGAGACCCAGTACTTC.

This chain links TRBV10-3 with TRBJ1-4; TRBD1 is a possible D gene (6 bases). The germline CDR1 and CDR2 sequences are ENHRY and SYGVKD. The germline V and J ends were trimmed by 3 bases and 7 bases, with 21 bases remaining between them. CDR3 length equals 17 residues. The DNA for the CDR3 is TGTGCCATCAGTGATACGGGACACCCTCAGCGTAGTGAAAAACTGTTTTTT. Amino acids: CAISDTGHPQRSEKLFF.